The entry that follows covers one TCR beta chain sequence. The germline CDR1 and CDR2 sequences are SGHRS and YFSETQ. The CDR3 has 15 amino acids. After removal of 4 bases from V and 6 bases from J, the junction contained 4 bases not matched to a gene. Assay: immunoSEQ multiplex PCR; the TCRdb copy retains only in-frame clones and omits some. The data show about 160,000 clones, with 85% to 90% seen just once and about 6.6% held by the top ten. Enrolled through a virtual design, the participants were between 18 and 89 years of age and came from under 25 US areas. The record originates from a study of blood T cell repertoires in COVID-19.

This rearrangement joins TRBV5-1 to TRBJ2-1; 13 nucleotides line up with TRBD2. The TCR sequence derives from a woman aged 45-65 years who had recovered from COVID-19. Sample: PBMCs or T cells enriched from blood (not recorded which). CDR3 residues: CASSPGLAGSNEQFF. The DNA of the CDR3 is TGCGCCAGCAGCCCGGGACTAGCGGGGTCCAATGAGCAGTTCTTC.